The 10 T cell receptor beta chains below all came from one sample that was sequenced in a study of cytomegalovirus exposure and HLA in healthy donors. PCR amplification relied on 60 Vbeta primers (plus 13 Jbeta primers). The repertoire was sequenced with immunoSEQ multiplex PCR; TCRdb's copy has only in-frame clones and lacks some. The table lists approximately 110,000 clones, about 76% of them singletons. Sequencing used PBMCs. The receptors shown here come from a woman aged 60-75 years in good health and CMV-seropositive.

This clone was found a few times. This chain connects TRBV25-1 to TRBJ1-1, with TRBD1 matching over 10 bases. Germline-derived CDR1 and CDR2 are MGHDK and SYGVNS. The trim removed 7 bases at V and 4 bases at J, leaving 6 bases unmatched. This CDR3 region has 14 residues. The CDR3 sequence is CASIPGQGPTEAFF. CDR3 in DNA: TGTGCCAGCATACCGGGACAGGGGCCCACTGAAGCTTTCTTT.

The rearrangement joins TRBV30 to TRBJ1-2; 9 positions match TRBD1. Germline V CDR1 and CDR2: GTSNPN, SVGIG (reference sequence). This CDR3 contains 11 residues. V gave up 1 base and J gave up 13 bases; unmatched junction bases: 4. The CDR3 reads CAWSAGQGITF. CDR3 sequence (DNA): TGTGCCTGGAGTGCTGGACAGGGGATCACCTTC.

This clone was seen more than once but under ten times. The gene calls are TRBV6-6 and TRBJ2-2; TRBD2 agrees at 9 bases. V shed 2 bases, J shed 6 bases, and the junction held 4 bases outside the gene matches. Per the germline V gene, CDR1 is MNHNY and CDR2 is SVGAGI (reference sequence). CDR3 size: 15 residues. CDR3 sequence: CASSYVAGVPGELFF. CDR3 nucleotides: TGTGCCAGCAGTTACGTAGCGGGAGTACCCGGGGAGCTGTTTTTT.

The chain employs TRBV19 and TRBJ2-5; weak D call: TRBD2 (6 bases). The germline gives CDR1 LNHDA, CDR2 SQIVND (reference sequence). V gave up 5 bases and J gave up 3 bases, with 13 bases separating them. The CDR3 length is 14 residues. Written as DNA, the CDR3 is TGTGCCAGTAGTGCCGGGGGTGGGGAAGAGACCCAGTACTTC. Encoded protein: CASSAGGGEETQYF.

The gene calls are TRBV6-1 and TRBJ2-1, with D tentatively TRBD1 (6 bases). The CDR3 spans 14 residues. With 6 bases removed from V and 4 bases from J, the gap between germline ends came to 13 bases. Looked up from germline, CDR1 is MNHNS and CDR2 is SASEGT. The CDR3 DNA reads TGTGCCAGCAGAAATGGACAGTATTACAATGAGCAGTTCTTC. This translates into CASRNGQYYNEQFF.

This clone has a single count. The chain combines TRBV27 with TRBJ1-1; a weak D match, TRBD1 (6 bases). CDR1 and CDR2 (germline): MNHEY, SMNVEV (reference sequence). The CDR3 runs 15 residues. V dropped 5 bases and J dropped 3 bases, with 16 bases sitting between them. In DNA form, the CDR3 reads TGTGCCAGCAGTCCCAATTACCACAGGGACACTGAAGCTTTCTTT. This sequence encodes CASSPNYHRDTEAFF.

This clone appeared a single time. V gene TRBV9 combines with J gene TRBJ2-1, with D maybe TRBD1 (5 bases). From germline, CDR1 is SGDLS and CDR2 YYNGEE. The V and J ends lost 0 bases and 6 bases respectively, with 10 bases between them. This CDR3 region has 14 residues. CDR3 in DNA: TGTGCCAGCAGCGTAGGGGGCCGGATCAATGAGCAGTTCTTC. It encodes CASSVGGRINEQFF.

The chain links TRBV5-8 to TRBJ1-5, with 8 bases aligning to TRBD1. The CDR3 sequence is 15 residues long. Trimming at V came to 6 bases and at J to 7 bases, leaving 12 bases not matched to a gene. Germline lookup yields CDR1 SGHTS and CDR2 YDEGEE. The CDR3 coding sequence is TGTGCCAGCAACTCCGGACAGGGAAGAGAGCAGCCCCAGCATTTT. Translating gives CASNSGQGREQPQHF.

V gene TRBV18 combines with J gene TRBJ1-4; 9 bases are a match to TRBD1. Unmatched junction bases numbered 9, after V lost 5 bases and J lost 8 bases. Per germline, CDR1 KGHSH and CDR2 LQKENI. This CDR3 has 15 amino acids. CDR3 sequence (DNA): TGTGCCAGCTCAGAAAACAGGGGGCCAGGGGAAAAACTGTTTTTT. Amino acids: CASSENRGPGEKLFF.

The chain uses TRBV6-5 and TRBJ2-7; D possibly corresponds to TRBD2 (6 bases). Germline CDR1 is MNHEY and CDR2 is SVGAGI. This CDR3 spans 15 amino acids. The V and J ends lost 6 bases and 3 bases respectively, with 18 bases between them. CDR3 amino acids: CASSWHGGANYEQYF. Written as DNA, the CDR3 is TGTGCCAGCAGCTGGCACGGGGGTGCTAACTACGAGCAGTACTTC.